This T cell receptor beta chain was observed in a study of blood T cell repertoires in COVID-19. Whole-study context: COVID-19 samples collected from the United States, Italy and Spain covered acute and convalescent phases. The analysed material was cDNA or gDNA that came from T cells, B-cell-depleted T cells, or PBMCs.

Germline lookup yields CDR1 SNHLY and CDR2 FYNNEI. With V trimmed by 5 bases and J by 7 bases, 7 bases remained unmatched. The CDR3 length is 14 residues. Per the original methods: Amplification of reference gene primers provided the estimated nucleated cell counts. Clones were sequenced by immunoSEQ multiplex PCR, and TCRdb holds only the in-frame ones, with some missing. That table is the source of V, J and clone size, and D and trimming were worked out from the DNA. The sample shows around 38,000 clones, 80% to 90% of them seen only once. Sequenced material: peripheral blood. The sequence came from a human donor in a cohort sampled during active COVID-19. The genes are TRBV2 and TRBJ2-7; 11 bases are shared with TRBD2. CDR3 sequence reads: CASSSLAGGPEQYF. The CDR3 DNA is TGTGCCAGCAGTTCATTAGCGGGGGGGCCGGAGCAGTACTTC.